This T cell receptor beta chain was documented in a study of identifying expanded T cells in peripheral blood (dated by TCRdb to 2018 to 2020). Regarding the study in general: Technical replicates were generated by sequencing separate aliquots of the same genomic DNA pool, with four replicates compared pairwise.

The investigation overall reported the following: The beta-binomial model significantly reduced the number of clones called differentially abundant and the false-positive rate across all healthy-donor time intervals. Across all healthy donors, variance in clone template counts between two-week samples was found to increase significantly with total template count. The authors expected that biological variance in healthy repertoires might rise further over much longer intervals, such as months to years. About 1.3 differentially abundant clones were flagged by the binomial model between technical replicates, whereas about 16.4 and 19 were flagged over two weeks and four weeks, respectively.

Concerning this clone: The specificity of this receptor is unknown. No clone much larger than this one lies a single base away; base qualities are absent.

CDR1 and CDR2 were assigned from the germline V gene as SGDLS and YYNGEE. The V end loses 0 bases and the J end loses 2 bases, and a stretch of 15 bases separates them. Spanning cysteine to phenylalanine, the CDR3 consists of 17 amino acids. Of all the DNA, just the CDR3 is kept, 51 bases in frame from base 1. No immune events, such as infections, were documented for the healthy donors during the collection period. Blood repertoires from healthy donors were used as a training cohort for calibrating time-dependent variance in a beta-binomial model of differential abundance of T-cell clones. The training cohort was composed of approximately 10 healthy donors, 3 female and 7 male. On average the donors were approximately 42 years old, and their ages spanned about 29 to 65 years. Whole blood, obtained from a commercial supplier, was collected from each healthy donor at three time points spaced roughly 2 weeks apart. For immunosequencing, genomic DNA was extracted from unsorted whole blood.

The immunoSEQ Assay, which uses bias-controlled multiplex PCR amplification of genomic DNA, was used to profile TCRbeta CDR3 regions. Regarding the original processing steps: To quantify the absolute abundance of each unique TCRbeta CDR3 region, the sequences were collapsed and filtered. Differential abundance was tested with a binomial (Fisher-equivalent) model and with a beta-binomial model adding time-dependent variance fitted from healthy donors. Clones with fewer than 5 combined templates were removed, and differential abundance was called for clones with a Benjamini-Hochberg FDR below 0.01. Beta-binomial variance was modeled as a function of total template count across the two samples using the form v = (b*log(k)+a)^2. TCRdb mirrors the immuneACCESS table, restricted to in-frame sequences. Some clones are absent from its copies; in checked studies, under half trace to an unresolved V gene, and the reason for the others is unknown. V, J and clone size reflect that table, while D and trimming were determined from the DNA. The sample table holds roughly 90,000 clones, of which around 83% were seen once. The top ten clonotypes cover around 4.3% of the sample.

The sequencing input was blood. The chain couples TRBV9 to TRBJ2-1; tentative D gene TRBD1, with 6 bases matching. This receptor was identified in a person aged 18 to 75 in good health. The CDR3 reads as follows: CASSVGGPATTYNEQFF. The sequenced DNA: TGTGCCAGCAGCGTAGGGGGGCCAGCCACAACCTACAATGAGCAGTTCTTC.